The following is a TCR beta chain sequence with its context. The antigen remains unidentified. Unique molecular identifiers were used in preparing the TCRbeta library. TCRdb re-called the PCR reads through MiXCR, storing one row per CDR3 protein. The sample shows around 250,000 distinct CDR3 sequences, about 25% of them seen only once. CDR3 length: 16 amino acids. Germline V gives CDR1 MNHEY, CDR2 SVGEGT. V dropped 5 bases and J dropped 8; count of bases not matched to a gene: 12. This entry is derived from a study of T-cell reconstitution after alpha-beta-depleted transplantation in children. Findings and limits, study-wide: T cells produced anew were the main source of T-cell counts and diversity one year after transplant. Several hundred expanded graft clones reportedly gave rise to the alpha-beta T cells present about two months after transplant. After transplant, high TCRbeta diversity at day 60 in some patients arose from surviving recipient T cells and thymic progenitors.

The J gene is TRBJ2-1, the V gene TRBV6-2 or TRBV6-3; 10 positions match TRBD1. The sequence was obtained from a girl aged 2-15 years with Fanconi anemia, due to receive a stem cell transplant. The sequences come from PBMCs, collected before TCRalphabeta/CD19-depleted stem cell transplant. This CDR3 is CASSAWDRGIDDEQFF. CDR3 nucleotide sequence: TGTGCCAGCAGTGCCTGGGACAGGGGAATAGACGATGAGCAGTTCTTC.